Listed here is a single TCR beta chain. The antigen remains unidentified. Trimming cost V 1 base and J 1 base; bases outside gene matches: 8. Germline-derived CDR1 and CDR2 are SQVTM and ANQGSEA. The CDR3 runs 18 residues. Template switching supplied a universal primer site; unique molecular identifiers were carried on the cDNA. TCRdb re-derived calls from the 5' RACE reads in MiXCR, one entry per CDR3 protein. The sample yields around 370,000 distinct CDR3 sequences, around 9.7% seen once. This sample was included in a study of identical twins. General observations from the study: It was possible that invariant MAIT and iNKT cells partly confounded the zero-insertion analyses. Sharing of beta out-of-frame sequences by twins showed a weaker excess. Twin-shared out-of-frame alpha sequences were enriched for low generation probability.

The receptor was isolated from a woman aged 45-65 years in good health. The chain combines TRBV29-1 with TRBJ2-6, with TRBD1 matching 9 bases. The sequenced sample consisted of naive T cells sorted from blood. CDR3 region: CSVEVPTGGWSGANVLTF. CDR3 bases: TGCAGCGTTGAAGTCCCGACAGGGGGATGGTCTGGGGCCAACGTCCTGACTTTC.